A single sample is the source of the 27 T cell receptor beta chains below, sequenced in a study of T cells after posttransplantation cyclophosphamide. Generated by immunoSEQ multiplex PCR, the TCRdb table keeps only in-frame clones and is missing some. The top ten hold less than 3.5% of the sample, which has approximately 45,000 clones, 85% to 95% seen once. The sample comprised PBMCs. Receptors originate from a woman aged 45-65 years in good health and a related stem cell transplant donor.

The chain joins TRBV6-1 to TRBJ2-2, with D perhaps TRBD1 (6 bases). The CDR3 totals 16 residues. V was trimmed by 1 base and J by 5 bases, leaving 14 bases between them. Germline lookup yields CDR1 MNHNS and CDR2 SASEGT. CDR3 protein: CASSEEGTLGTGELFF. The CDR3 DNA reads as TGTGCCAGCAGTGAAGAAGGGACACTGGGAACCGGGGAGCTGTTTTTT.

The genes are TRBV28 and TRBJ2-7, with D unclear. The CDR3 is made up of 14 amino acids. V was pared by 0 bases and J by 2 bases, with 8 bases between. Germline CDR1 reads MDHEN; CDR2 reads SYDVKM. The CDR3 spells CASSLWTGTYEQYF. Written as DNA, the CDR3 is TGTGCCAGCAGTTTATGGACTGGTACCTACGAGCAGTACTTC.

This rearrangement joins TRBV15 to TRBJ1-2, with D maybe TRBD1 (5 bases). Trimming stripped 1 base from V and 0 bases from J, with 12 bases between. CDR1 and CDR2 from the germline V gene are LNHNV and YYDKDF (reference sequence). The length of the CDR3 is 16 residues. CDR3 sequence: CATSRGPGGANYGYTF. The CDR3 nucleotides are TGTGCCACCAGCAGAGGCCCCGGGGGGGCTAACTATGGCTACACCTTC.

The V gene is TRBV6-5, the J gene TRBJ2-5; TRBD1 aligns across 8 bases. The J call is in doubt because the DNA end fits TRBJ2-7 better. The length of the CDR3 is 15 residues. Germline V gene data show CDR1 as MNHEY and CDR2 as SVGAGI. The DNA for the CDR3 is TGTGCCAGCAGTATATTCAGGGGGCCAACCTACGAGCAGTACTTC. It specifies CASSIFRGPTYEQYF.

The chain uses TRBV15 and TRBJ2-7; D might be TRBD2 (5 bases). Trimming shortened V by 5 bases and J by 5 bases, and 19 bases separated the two germline ends. The CDR3 sequence is 15 residues long. Germline loops: CDR1 LNHNV, CDR2 YYDKDF (reference sequence). The CDR3 protein is CATSAKGPGLDEQYF. CDR3 nucleotide sequence: TGTGCCACCAGCGCAAAAGGACCGGGATTGGACGAGCAGTACTTC.

The genes are TRBV5-1 and TRBJ1-4, with 9 positions matching TRBD1. With V trimmed by 6 bases and J by 8 bases, 5 bases remained unmatched. The V gene's germline CDR1 is SGHRS and CDR2 YFSETQ. This CDR3 spans 13 amino acids. The CDR3 protein is CASMEQGAEKLFF. CDR3 in DNA: TGCGCCAGCATGGAACAGGGGGCGGAAAAACTGTTTTTT.

The V gene is TRBV5-1, the J gene TRBJ1-2; tentative D call: TRBD1 (6 bases). This CDR3 is built from 14 residues. The V gene lost 0 bases and the J gene lost 4 bases, with 10 bases spanning the gap. Germline V gene data show CDR1 as SGHRS and CDR2 as YFSETQ. CDR3 loop: CASSLGQDAYGYTF. In DNA, the CDR3 is TGCGCCAGCAGCTTGGGACAGGACGCCTATGGCTACACCTTC.

V usage is TRBV15 and J usage is TRBJ2-7, with TRBD2 as a possible D gene (5 bases). The CDR3 length is 15 residues. CDR1 and CDR2 from the germline V gene are LNHNV and YYDKDF (reference sequence). Trimming pared 0 bases from V and 2 bases from J, leaving 11 bases between. Here the CDR3 reads CATSRDRGSPYEQYF. The CDR3 DNA reads TGTGCCACCAGCAGAGATCGGGGAAGCCCCTACGAGCAGTACTTC.

The chain carries TRBV5-6 and TRBJ1-5; D gene ambiguous. This CDR3 region has 15 residues. V was pared by 4 bases and J by 0 bases, with 11 bases between. Germline CDR1 SGHDT, CDR2 YYEEEE. In DNA form, the CDR3 reads TGTGCCAGCAGCCTGGAACGGTTTAGCAATCAGCCCCAGCATTTT. Amino acids: CASSLERFSNQPQHF.

CDR3 sequence reads: CASSDRSRGETQYF. Here the CDR3 DNA reads TGTGCCAGCAGTGATCGGTCGAGAGGGGAGACCCAGTACTTC. V gene TRBV6-4 combines with J gene TRBJ2-5; D perhaps matches TRBD2 (5 bases). The germline CDR1 and CDR2 sequences are MRHNA and SNTAGT. V lost 3 bases and J lost 5, with 13 bases in between. The CDR3 extends over 14 amino acids.

This rearrangement joins TRBV7-2 to TRBJ2-2; D remains unclear. Trimming shortened V by 4 bases and J by 1 base, and 7 bases separated the two germline ends. The germline CDR1 and CDR2 sequences are SGHTA and FQGNSA. The CDR3 spans 14 residues. CDR3 sequence (DNA): TGTGCCAGCAGCTCTAGGAGGAACACCGGGGAGCTGTTTTTT. This translates into CASSSRRNTGELFF.

There are a few counts of this clone. V usage is TRBV7-9 and J usage is TRBJ1-1; D is undetermined. Trimming left V 4 bases short and J 0 bases short, with 12 bases between. Germline values: CDR1 SEHNR, CDR2 FQNEAQ (reference sequence). The CDR3 runs to 15 residues. CDR3 amino acids: CASSSLWAVNTEAFF. The CDR3, as DNA: TGTGCCAGCAGCTCTCTCTGGGCAGTGAACACTGAAGCTTTCTTT.

This clone was detected only once. The chain is built from TRBV19 and TRBJ1-1, with 11 bases matching TRBD1. From germline, CDR1 is LNHDA and CDR2 SQIVND (reference sequence). The V gene end was trimmed by 5 bases and the J gene end by 4 bases; junction bases not matched to a gene: 3. The CDR3 runs to 14 residues. The CDR3 DNA is TGTGCCAGTAGTTGGGGGACAGGGGGCACTGAAGCTTTCTTT. Amino acid sequence: CASSWGTGGTEAFF.

V usage is TRBV2 and J usage is TRBJ1-6; the D gene is possibly TRBD1 (6 bases). V was cut by 4 bases and J by 8 bases, with 15 bases left in between. Germline values: CDR1 SNHLY, CDR2 FYNNEI. CDR3 length: 15 residues. The CDR3 sequence: CASSVGQGSYSPLHF. CDR3 bases: TGTGCCAGCAGTGTTGGGCAGGGGAGTTATTCACCCCTCCACTTT.

V gene TRBV11-2 combines with J gene TRBJ1-2, with 7 bases matching TRBD1. Germline CDR1 reads SGHAT; CDR2 reads FQNNGV. CDR3 length equals 15 residues. V was pared by 4 bases and J by 4 bases, with 9 bases of the junction left unmatched. CDR3 sequence: CASSSKTGWCYGYTF. DNA for the CDR3: TGTGCCAGCAGCTCAAAGACAGGGTGGTGCTATGGCTACACCTTC. Complete variable domain (other parts from reference TRBV11-2 and TRBJ1-2): EAGVAQSPRYKIIEKRQSVAFWCNPISGHATLYWYQQILGQGPKLLIQFQNNGVVDDSQLPKDRFSAERLKGVDSTLKIQPAKLEDSAVYLCASSSKTGWCYGYTFGSGTRLTVV.

In DNA, the CDR3 is TGCGCCAGCAGCCTCGGGACAGGGGGCAGGTATGAGCAGTTCTTC. It codes for CASSLGTGGRYEQFF. The rearrangement joins TRBV5-1 to TRBJ2-1; 12 nucleotides line up with TRBD1. CDR1 SGHRS and CDR2 YFSETQ come from the germline V gene. Trimming at V came to 4 bases and at J to 8 bases, leaving 7 bases not matched to a gene. This CDR3 contains 15 residues.

J is TRBJ1-1 and V is TRBV9; 8 positions agree with TRBD1. The germline V gene has CDR1 SGDLS and CDR2 YYNGEE. The CDR3 is made up of 15 amino acids. V shed 3 bases, J shed 5 bases, and the junction held 9 bases outside the gene matches. The CDR3 reads CASSANPTGVTEAFF. For the CDR3, the DNA is TGTGCCAGCAGCGCCAATCCGACAGGGGTTACTGAAGCTTTCTTT. The whole variable domain, filled in from reference TRBV9 and TRBJ1-1, reads DSGVTQTPKHLITATGQRVTLRCSPRSGDLSVYWYQQSLDQGLQFLIQYYNGEERAKGNILERFSAQQFPDLHSELNLSSLELGDSALYFCASSANPTGVTEAFFGQGTRLTVV.

This chain connects TRBV6-1 to TRBJ2-7, with 7 bases identical to TRBD1. The CDR3 has 14 amino acids. The V and J ends lost 6 bases and 0 bases, in that order; junction bases with no gene match: 5. Germline CDR1 MNHNS, CDR2 SASEGT. CDR3 protein: CASRPGQSSYEQYF. The CDR3 DNA reads TGTGCCAGCAGGCCGGGACAGAGCTCCTACGAGCAGTACTTC.

The genes are TRBV5-1 and TRBJ2-1; tentatively, D is TRBD2 (6 bases). V was cut by 4 bases and J by 8 bases, with 19 bases left in between. The CDR3 is 15 residues long. From germline, CDR1 is SGHRS and CDR2 YFSETQ. This CDR3 reads CASSTGIPPGDEQFF. The CDR3 nucleotides are TGCGCCAGCAGCACCGGGATCCCCCCGGGGGATGAGCAGTTCTTC.

The chain carries TRBV19 and TRBJ2-4, with TRBD1 matching 9 bases. The V segment lost 3 bases and the J segment 7 bases; nucleotides outside the gene matches: 10. The germline gives CDR1 LNHDA, CDR2 SQIVND (reference sequence). This CDR3 has 16 amino acids. DNA for the CDR3: TGTGCCAGTAGTATTTTCTCGACAGGGGGGAGGAACATTCAGTACTTC. It translates to CASSIFSTGGRNIQYF.

This sequence joins TRBV28 and TRBJ1-4, with D possibly being TRBD1 (5 bases). The V and J ends lost 7 bases and 11 bases respectively, with 23 bases between them. Germline loops: CDR1 MDHEN, CDR2 SYDVKM. The CDR3 loop spans 15 amino acids. CDR3 protein: CASKTKGGTVRKLFF. The CDR3 nucleotides are TGTGCCAGCAAAACAAAGGGCGGGACGGTGCGGAAACTGTTTTTT.

The chain links TRBV6-1 to TRBJ1-4, with no clear D. V was trimmed by 4 bases and J by 5 bases, leaving 11 bases between them. CDR3 length equals 14 residues. Germline assignment: CDR1 MNHNS and CDR2 SASEGT. CDR3 sequence reads: CASSARGGNEKLFF. CDR3 bases: TGTGCCAGCAGTGCCCGGGGAGGGAATGAAAAACTGTTTTTT.

The chain has TRBV7-2 and TRBJ2-4, with a weak D call TRBD1 (6 bases). V was cut by 3 bases and J by 6 bases, with 9 bases left in between. Germline values: CDR1 SGHTA, CDR2 FQGNSA. This CDR3 is built from 13 residues. This CDR3 is CASSFRGGNIQYF. The CDR3 region has the DNA TGTGCCAGCAGCTTCAGAGGGGGAAACATTCAGTACTTC.

This clone is a singleton in its sample. V and J are TRBV5-4 and TRBJ1-2, with a weak D call TRBD1 (6 bases). The CDR3 has 14 residues. Trimming took off 2 bases at V and 6 bases at J, with 14 bases between the two ends. Germline V gives CDR1 SGHNT, CDR2 YYREEE (reference sequence). In nucleotides, the CDR3 is TGTGCCAGCAGCTTTCTGGCTTCAGGGGATGGCTACACCTTC. It codes for CASSFLASGDGYTF. Full variable domain (missing parts from reference TRBV5-4 and TRBJ1-2): ETGVTQSPTHLIKTRGQQVTLRCSSQSGHNTVSWYQQALGQGPQFIFQYYREEENGRGNFPPRFSGLQFPNYSSELNVNALELDDSALYLCASSFLASGDGYTFGSGTRLTVV.

On this clone itself: The sample holds other DNA sequences that translate to the same CDR3. V gene TRBV7-9 combines with J gene TRBJ1-1, with D uncertain. Germline values: CDR1 SEHNR, CDR2 FQNEAQ (reference sequence). Trimming pared 1 base from V and 3 bases from J, leaving 12 bases between. This CDR3 is 15 amino acids long. Here the CDR3 DNA reads TGTGCCAGCAGCTTAGGAGGGCTTGGAGACACTGAAGCTTTCTTT. Translating gives CASSLGGLGDTEAFF.

The V call is TRBV6-4, the J call TRBJ2-7; 9 bases are shared with TRBD1. Germline V lookup: CDR1 MRHNA, CDR2 SNTAGT. Unmatched junction bases numbered 2, after V lost 0 bases and J lost 2 bases. This CDR3 comprises 15 residues. As DNA, the CDR3 is TGTGCCAGCAGTGACTCAGGGGACAGGGCCTACGAGCAGTACTTC. It translates to CASSDSGDRAYEQYF.

The rearrangement links TRBV4-2 to TRBJ1-1, with 8 bases aligning to TRBD1. The CDR3 loop spans 15 amino acids. Germline V gene lookup returns CDR1 LGHNA and CDR2 YNFKEQ. V trimming: 3 bases; J trimming: 5 bases; junction bases outside the gene matches: 8. The CDR3 is CASSHRRGPGTEAFF. The CDR3, as DNA: TGTGCCAGCAGCCATCGCAGGGGGCCGGGGACTGAAGCTTTCTTT.